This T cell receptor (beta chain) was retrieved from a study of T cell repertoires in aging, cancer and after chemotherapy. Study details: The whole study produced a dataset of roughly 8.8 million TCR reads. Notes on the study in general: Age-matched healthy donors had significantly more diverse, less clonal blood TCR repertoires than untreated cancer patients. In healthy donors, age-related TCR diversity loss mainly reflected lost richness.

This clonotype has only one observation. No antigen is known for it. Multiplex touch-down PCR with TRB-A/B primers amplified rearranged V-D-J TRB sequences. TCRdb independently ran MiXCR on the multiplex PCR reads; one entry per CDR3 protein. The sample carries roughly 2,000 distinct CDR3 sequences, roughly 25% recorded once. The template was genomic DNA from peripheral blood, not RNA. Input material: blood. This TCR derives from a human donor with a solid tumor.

CDR3 residues: CASSLGRGLDGNTIYF. The DNA for the CDR3 is TGTGCCAGCAGCTTAGGCAGGGGGCTGGATGGAAACACCATATATTTT. The chain carries TRBV11-1 and TRBJ1-3; TRBD1 agrees at 8 bases. J lost 3 bases, V lost 1 base, and 5 bases had no gene match. This CDR3 comprises 16 residues. Germline loops: CDR1 SGHAT, CDR2 FQDESV (reference sequence). Full variable domain (rest looked up from reference TRBV11-1 and TRBJ1-3): EAEVAQSPRYKITEKSQAVAFWCDPISGHATLYWYRQILGQGPELLVQFQDESVVDDSQLPKDRFSAERLKGVDSTLKIQPAELGDSAMYLCASSLGRGLDGNTIYFGEGSWLTVV.